What follows are 9 T cell receptor beta chains derived from one specimen sequenced in a study of Graves' ophthalmopathy and Graves' hyperthyroidism. CDR3 regions of TCR beta were amplified from RNA transcripts. Amplification began with first-round RT-PCR using HTBI primers, then second-round multiplex PCR was performed. TCRdb processed the multiplex PCR reads anew with MiXCR; each CDR3 protein has one entry. The table records over a million distinct CDR3 sequences, roughly 35% of them present only once. What was sequenced was peripheral blood or thyroid tissue (not recorded which). Receptor source: an adult man with Graves' hyperthyroidism.

This sequence joins TRBV10-3 and TRBJ1-4; D gene unclear. The CDR3 totals 14 residues. V dropped 0 bases and J dropped 7 bases, with 9 bases sitting between them. Germline lookup yields CDR1 ENHRY and CDR2 SYGVKD. In DNA form, the CDR3 reads TGTGCCATCAGTGAGTCGTCAACGTTTGAAAAACTGTTTTTT. Its protein product is CAISESSTFEKLFF.

The chain recombines TRBV28 with TRBJ1-2; no clear D. There are 14 residues in the CDR3. Germline CDR1 and CDR2: MDHEN and SYDVKM. Trimming shortened V by 5 bases and J by 0 bases, and 10 bases separated the two germline ends. In nucleotides, the CDR3 is TGTGCCAGCAGTCCCTCAGGTGCTAACTATGGCTACACCTTC. This gives the protein CASSPSGANYGYTF.

This chain links TRBV6-1 with TRBJ1-3; D uncertain. Germline V gene data show CDR1 as MNHNS and CDR2 as SASEGT. This CDR3 region has 14 residues. The V and J ends lost 7 bases and 4 bases respectively, with 14 bases between them. CDR3 in amino acids: CASKSQTSGNTIYF. For the CDR3, the DNA is TGTGCCAGCAAGTCCCAAACGTCGGGAAACACCATATATTTT.

The chain recombines TRBV20-1 with TRBJ1-1; D is ambiguous. Per germline, CDR1 DFQATT and CDR2 SNEGSKA (reference sequence). There are 11 residues in the CDR3. The V end lost 5 bases, the J end lost 6 bases, and 10 bases lay between the germline ends. In DNA form, the CDR3 reads TGCAGTGCTGGTCTTGAGGCTGAAGCTTTCTTT. Translation: CSAGLEAEAFF.

The rearrangement links TRBV6-6 to TRBJ1-5; D call uncertain. Germline lookup yields CDR1 MNHNY and CDR2 SVGAGI (reference sequence). V lost 5 bases and J lost 7, with 9 bases in between. There are 12 residues in the CDR3. CDR3: CASSTPPQPQHF. For the CDR3, the DNA is TGTGCCAGCAGTACCCCCCCCCAGCCCCAGCATTTT.

Ten or more counts support this clonotype. This chain joins TRBV20-1 and TRBJ1-4, with D tentatively TRBD1 (6 bases). CDR1 is DFQATT, CDR2 SNEGSKA, per germline (reference sequence). Trimming stripped 7 bases from V and 8 bases from J, with 26 bases between. The CDR3 totals 16 residues. CDR3 sequence (DNA): TGCAGTGTTTTACTAGCAGGGCAGGGGATTCGGGAAAAACTGTTTTTT. Residues: CSVLLAGQGIREKLFF.

The sample holds one count of this clonotype. The chain combines TRBV24-1 with TRBJ1-5, with D tentatively TRBD1 (5 bases). The CDR3 sequence is 13 residues long. V was cut by 3 bases and J by 7 bases, with 9 bases left in between. CDR1 KGHDR and CDR2 SFDVKD come from the germline V gene. CDR3 sequence (DNA): TGTGCCACCAGTGATAGGGGTGCGCAGCCCCAGCATTTT. Translating it yields CATSDRGAQPQHF.

This clonotype was observed a few times. This chain connects TRBV25-1 to TRBJ2-7, with TRBD1 as a possible D gene (6 bases). With 2 bases removed from V and 10 bases from J, the gap between germline ends came to 27 bases. In germline, CDR1 is MGHDK, CDR2 SYGVNS. CDR3 size: 17 residues. The CDR3 sequence is CASSEGGVRSPLGFQYF. CDR3 DNA sequence: TGTGCCAGCAGTGAAGGGGGCGTTAGAAGCCCCCTAGGTTTTCAGTACTTC.

The chain has TRBV6-6 and TRBJ2-6; no reliable D call. V was cut by 6 bases and J by 2 bases, with 11 bases left in between. CDR1 is MNHNY, CDR2 SVGAGI, per germline (reference sequence). The CDR3 runs to 15 residues. This chain's CDR3 is CASSAAVAGANVLTF. The CDR3 nucleotides are TGTGCCAGCAGCGCGGCGGTGGCTGGGGCCAACGTCCTGACTTTC.